This T cell receptor (beta chain) was sequenced during a study of shared clonotypes between healthy human individuals. Whole-study results and caveats: Exclusively blood specimens were collected; tissue repertoires likely differ.

The authors ran the assay at deep level. Clones were sequenced by immunoSEQ multiplex PCR, and TCRdb holds only the in-frame ones, with some missing. The table includes some 1.4 million clones, around 97% detected once. As for this clone: Its antigen is unknown.

The germline V and J ends were trimmed by 5 bases and 0 bases, with 15 bases remaining between them. The CDR3 has 16 residues. CDR1 and CDR2 (germline): SGHKS, YYEKEE (reference sequence). The sequence came from a man aged 25-40 years in good health. Sequenced: naive CD4+ T cells sorted from blood. The subset was: CD45RA+ positively selected. The rearrangement uses TRBV5-5 and TRBJ1-3; the D gene is possibly TRBD1 (5 bases). The CDR3 loop reads CASRGQLSLSGNTIYF. For the CDR3, the DNA is TGTGCCAGCAGAGGACAACTTTCCCTCTCTGGAAACACCATATATTTT.